Below are 13 T cell receptor beta chains sequenced from a single sample in a study of T cell changes during pregnancy in multiple sclerosis. Some clones are missing from TCRdb's copy, which holds only in-frame ones; the method was immunoSEQ multiplex PCR. The sample shows roughly 69,000 clones, 90% to 95% of them seen only once. This material consisted of peripheral blood, taken in the second trimester of pregnancy. These receptors originate from a female donor with multiple sclerosis, enrolled in a pregnancy study.

This clone has only one observation. The chain links TRBV7-2 to TRBJ2-3, with 8 bases identical to TRBD2. Trimming at V came to 4 bases and at J to 7 bases, leaving 16 bases not matched to a gene. The CDR3 totals 17 residues. Germline CDR1 and CDR2: SGHTA and FQGNSA. The chain's CDR3 is CASSSFNQGTRTNTQYF. CDR3 DNA sequence: TGTGCCAGCAGCTCCTTTAATCAGGGGACTAGGACTAATACGCAGTATTTT.

The V call is TRBV7-9, the J call TRBJ1-1; TRBD1 might be the D (5 bases). The V gene lost 5 bases and the J gene lost 7 bases, with 11 bases spanning the gap. Germline assignment: CDR1 SEHNR and CDR2 FQNEAQ (reference sequence). This CDR3 comprises 12 residues. Written as DNA, the CDR3 is TGTGCCAGCAGCCAGACAGTTGATGAAGCTTTCTTT. This encodes CASSQTVDEAFF.

The chain has TRBV6-1 and TRBJ2-2; 7 bases are shared with TRBD1. The CDR3 extends over 15 amino acids. The germline V gene encodes CDR1 MNHNS and CDR2 SASEGT. J lost 7 bases, V lost 3 bases, and 8 bases had no gene match. CDR3 residues: CASSELQGYHGELFF. DNA of the CDR3: TGTGCCAGCAGTGAGTTACAGGGGTACCACGGGGAGCTGTTTTTT.

The chain combines TRBV6-5 with TRBJ2-7, with 8 bases identical to TRBD2. J lost 1 base, V lost 6 bases, and 5 bases had no gene match. Germline V lookup: CDR1 MNHEY, CDR2 SVGAGI. The CDR3 runs to 14 residues. The CDR3 loop reads CASSSLAVSYEQYF. The CDR3 DNA sequence: TGTGCCAGCAGCTCACTAGCGGTTTCCTACGAGCAGTACTTC.

The V gene is TRBV4-2, the J gene TRBJ2-5; the match to TRBD2 covers 12 bases. From germline, CDR1 is LGHNA and CDR2 YNFKEQ. This CDR3 comprises 17 residues. V was clipped by 4 bases and J by 4 bases; unmatched bases: 10. CDR3 amino acids: CASSPRLAGAALETQYF. The CDR3 DNA reads TGTGCCAGCAGCCCTCGACTAGCGGGAGCGGCCTTAGAGACCCAGTACTTC.

The V and J genes are TRBV5-4 and TRBJ2-5, with 7 bases that match TRBD2. Looked up from germline, CDR1 is SGHNT and CDR2 is YYREEE (reference sequence). Trimming at V came to 3 bases and at J to 13 bases, leaving 9 bases not matched to a gene. This CDR3 has 12 residues. CDR3: CASSSAGVGPYF. In DNA, the CDR3 is TGTGCCAGCAGCTCCGCGGGGGTAGGTCCGTACTTC.

V is TRBV7-9 and J is TRBJ2-5, with 8 positions matching TRBD2. After removal of 4 bases from V and 1 base from J, the junction contained 17 bases not matched to a gene. Germline V gene data show CDR1 as SEHNR and CDR2 as FQNEAQ (reference sequence). The CDR3 runs to 19 residues. In DNA form, the CDR3 reads TGTGCCAGCAGCTATCCACGGAGCGGGAGTGAGAAACTCCAAGAGACCCAGTACTTC. Translating gives CASSYPRSGSEKLQETQYF.

The chain is built from TRBV28 and TRBJ1-6, with D perhaps TRBD1 (6 bases). This CDR3 region has 14 residues. CDR1 and CDR2 (germline): MDHEN, SYDVKM. Trimming removed 4 bases at V and 14 bases at J, with 18 bases between. The CDR3 is CASSWNGQIVALHF. In nucleotides, the CDR3 is TGTGCCAGCAGTTGGAACGGACAGATCGTCGCCCTCCACTTT.

The V call is TRBV18, the J call TRBJ2-7; D perhaps matches TRBD1 (5 bases). The germline CDR1 and CDR2 sequences are KGHSH and LQKENI. V gave up 2 bases and J gave up 1 base, with 12 bases separating them. CDR3 size: 15 residues. DNA for the CDR3: TGTGCCAGCTCACCATCAAGCAGGGCATCCTACGAGCAGTACTTC. It specifies CASSPSSRASYEQYF.

V is TRBV5-1 and J is TRBJ2-1, with 9 bases aligning to TRBD1. This CDR3 spans 15 amino acids. The germline V gene has CDR1 SGHRS and CDR2 YFSETQ. V gave up 3 bases and J gave up 8 bases; unmatched junction bases: 9. The CDR3 protein is CASSSTGGLFDEQFF. CDR3 coding DNA: TGCGCCAGCAGCTCGACAGGGGGTTTGTTTGATGAGCAGTTCTTC.

This chain uses TRBV27 with TRBJ2-1, with 8 bases lining up with TRBD2. This CDR3 has 18 residues. The trim removed 1 base at V and 9 bases at J, leaving 17 bases unmatched. Germline V gene lookup returns CDR1 MNHEY and CDR2 SMNVEV (reference sequence). CDR3 region: CASSLFPVSREVLGEQFF. The CDR3 nucleotides are TGTGCCAGCAGTTTATTCCCCGTGTCGCGGGAGGTCTTGGGTGAGCAGTTCTTC.

The chain links TRBV7-9 to TRBJ1-1, with D perhaps matching TRBD1 (5 bases). CDR1 and CDR2 (germline): SEHNR, FQNEAQ (reference sequence). This CDR3 is built from 15 residues. The V and J ends lost 7 bases and 4 bases respectively, with 19 bases between them. The CDR3 DNA reads TGTGCCAGCAACTCGTTCCAGGGCGGGGGCACTGAAGCTTTCTTT. Translating it yields CASNSFQGGGTEAFF.

This chain links TRBV29-1 with TRBJ1-1; 8 positions match TRBD1. The CDR3 spans 14 residues. Germline V gene lookup returns CDR1 SQVTM and CDR2 ANQGSEA. The trim removed 4 bases at V and 2 bases at J, leaving 6 bases unmatched. The CDR3 spells CSVVDRGLNTEAFF. The CDR3 DNA reads TGCAGCGTTGTTGACAGGGGACTCAACACTGAAGCTTTCTTT.